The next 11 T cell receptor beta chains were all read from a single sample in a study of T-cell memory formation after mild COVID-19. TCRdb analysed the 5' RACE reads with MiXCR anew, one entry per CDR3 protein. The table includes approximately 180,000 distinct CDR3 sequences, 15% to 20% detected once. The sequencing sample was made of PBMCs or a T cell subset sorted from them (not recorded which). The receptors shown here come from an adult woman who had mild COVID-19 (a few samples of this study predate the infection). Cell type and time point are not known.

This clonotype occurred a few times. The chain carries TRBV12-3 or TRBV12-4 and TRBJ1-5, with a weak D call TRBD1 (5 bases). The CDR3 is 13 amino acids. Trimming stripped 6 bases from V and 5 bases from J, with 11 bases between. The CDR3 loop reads CASSPGAYQPQHF. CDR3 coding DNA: TGTGCCAGCAGCCCCGGGGCTTATCAGCCCCAGCATTTT.

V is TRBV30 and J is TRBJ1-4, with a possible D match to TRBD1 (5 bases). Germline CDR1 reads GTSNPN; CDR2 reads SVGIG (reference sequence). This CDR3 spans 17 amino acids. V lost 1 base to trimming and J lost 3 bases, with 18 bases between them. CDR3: CAWSGPTGDGANEKLFF. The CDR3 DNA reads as TGTGCCTGGAGTGGCCCTACAGGCGACGGGGCTAATGAAAAACTGTTTTTT.

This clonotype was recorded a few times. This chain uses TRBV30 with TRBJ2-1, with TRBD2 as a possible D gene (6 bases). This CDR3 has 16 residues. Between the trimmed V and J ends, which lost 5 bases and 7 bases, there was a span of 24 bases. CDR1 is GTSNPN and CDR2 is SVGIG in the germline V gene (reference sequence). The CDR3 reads CAWGAPRGTHKNEQFF. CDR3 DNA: TGTGCCTGGGGCGCTCCTCGCGGGACGCATAAGAATGAGCAGTTCTTC.

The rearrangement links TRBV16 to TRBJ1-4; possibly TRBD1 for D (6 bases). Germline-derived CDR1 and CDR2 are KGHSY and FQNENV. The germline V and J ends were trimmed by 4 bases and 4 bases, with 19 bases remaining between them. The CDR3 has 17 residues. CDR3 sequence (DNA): TGTGCCAGCAGCCTAAGGGTTCGGACAGACCTTAATGAAAAACTGTTTTTT. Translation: CASSLRVRTDLNEKLFF.

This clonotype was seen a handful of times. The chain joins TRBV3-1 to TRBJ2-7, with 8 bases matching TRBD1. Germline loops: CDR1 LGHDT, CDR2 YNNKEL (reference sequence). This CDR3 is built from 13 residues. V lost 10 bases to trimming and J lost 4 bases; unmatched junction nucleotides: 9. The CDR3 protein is CATRQGRTYEQYF. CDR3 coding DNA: TGTGCCACCAGACAGGGGAGGACTTACGAGCAGTACTTC.

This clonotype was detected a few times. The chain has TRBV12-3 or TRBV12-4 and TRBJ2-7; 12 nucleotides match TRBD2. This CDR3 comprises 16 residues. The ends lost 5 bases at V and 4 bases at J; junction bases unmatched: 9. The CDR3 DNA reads TGTGCCAGCAGTCCGCAGACTAGCGGGGGAACTTACGAGCAGTACTTC. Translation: CASSPQTSGGTYEQYF.

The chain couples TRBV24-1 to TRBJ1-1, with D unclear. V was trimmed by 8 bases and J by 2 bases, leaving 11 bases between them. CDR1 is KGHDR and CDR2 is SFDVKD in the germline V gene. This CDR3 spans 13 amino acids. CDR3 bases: TGTGCCACCAAAGGGCCCACAAACACTGAAGCTTTCTTT. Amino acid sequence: CATKGPTNTEAFF.

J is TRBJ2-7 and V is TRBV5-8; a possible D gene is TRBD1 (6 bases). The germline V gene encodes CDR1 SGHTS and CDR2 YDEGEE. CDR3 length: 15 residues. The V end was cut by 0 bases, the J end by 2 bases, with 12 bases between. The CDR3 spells CASSLGGPGTYEQYF. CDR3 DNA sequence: TGTGCCAGCAGCTTGGGGGGGCCCGGAACCTACGAGCAGTACTTC.

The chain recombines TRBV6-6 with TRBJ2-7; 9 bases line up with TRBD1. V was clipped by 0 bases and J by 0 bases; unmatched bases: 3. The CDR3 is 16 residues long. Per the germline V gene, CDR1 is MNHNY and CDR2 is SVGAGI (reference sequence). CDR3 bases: TGTGCCAGCAGTTACTCGGACAGGGGAACCTCCTACGAGCAGTACTTC. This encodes CASSYSDRGTSYEQYF.

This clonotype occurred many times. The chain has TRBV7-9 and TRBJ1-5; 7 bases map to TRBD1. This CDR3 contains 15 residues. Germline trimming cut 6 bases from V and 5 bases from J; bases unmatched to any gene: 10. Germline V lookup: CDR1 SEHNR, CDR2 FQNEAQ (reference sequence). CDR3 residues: CASRPDRAMHQPQHF. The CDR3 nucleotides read TGTGCCAGCAGGCCCGACAGGGCGATGCATCAGCCCCAGCATTTT.

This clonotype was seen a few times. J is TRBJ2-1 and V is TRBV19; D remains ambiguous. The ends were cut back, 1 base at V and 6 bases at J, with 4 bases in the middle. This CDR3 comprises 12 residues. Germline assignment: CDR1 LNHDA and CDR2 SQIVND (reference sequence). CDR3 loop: CASSIALNEQFF. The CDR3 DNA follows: TGTGCCAGTAGTATAGCGCTCAATGAGCAGTTCTTC.